This TCR beta chain came from a study of blood T cell repertoires in COVID-19. Study-level information: The United States, Italy and Spain supplied acute and convalescent COVID-19 samples. T cells, B-cell-depleted T cells, or PBMCs provided the cDNA or gDNA that served as material.

This clone was counted between two and nine times. In the original workflow: Amplification of reference gene primers was used by the study to estimate nucleated cell counts. Assay: immunoSEQ multiplex PCR; the TCRdb copy retains only in-frame clones and omits some. The DNA gave D and trimming, while V, J and clone size come from that table. The table has tens of thousands of clones, 80% to 95% seen once. V shed 8 bases and J shed 8 bases, with 18 bases lying between them. CDR3 length: 14 residues. Germline values: CDR1 MRHNA, CDR2 SNTAGT. This TCR came from a man older than 75 with acute or convalescent COVID-19. Input material: peripheral blood. The chain has TRBV6-4 and TRBJ1-4, with a possible D match to TRBD1 (5 bases). The CDR3 reads CASGGGQNREKLFF. Here the CDR3 DNA reads TGTGCCAGCGGGGGAGGCCAGAATAGGGAAAAACTGTTTTTT.